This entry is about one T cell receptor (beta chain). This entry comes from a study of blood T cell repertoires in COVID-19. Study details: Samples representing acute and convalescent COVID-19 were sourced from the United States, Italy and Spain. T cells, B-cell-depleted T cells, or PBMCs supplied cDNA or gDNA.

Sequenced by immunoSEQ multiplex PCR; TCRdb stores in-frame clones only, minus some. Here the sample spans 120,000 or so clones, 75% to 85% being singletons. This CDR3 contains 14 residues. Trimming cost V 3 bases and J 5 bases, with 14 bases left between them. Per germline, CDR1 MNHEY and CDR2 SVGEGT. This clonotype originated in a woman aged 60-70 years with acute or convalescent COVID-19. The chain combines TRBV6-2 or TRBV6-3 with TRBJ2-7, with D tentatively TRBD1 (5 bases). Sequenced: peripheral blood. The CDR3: CASSYLGQADEQYF. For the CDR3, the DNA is TGTGCCAGCAGTTATCTAGGACAAGCCGACGAGCAGTACTTC.